This passage covers 30 T cell receptor beta chains from one sample sequenced in a study of regulatory T cells in long-lasting Graves disease. Documented time point: newly diagnosed GD, antithyroid drugs for less than 3 months. TCR sequences were obtained from RNA taken from PBMCs. Arm-PCR with iRepertoire HTBI primers amplified the CDR3 regions for these TCR beta libraries. Via MiXCR, TCRdb re-called the multiplex PCR reads, giving one row per CDR3 protein. The sample contains roughly 440,000 distinct CDR3 sequences, around 15% of which appear only once. These data also formed part of another study, on T cells in Graves' hyperthyroidism and ophthalmopathy.

The sequencing used peripheral blood mononuclear cells (PBMCs), collected at new diagnosis, from a patient treated with antithyroid drugs. All receptors come from a woman aged 18-29 years with Graves disease.

This clonotype has a handful of counts. The chain links TRBV5-6 to TRBJ1-5; TRBD1 matches 9 bases. Germline V CDR1 and CDR2: SGHDT, YYEEEE. This CDR3 is built from 15 residues. V lost 5 bases, J lost 1 base, and 4 bases stayed unmatched. The CDR3 coding sequence is TGTGCCAGCAGTTCGGACAGGGGAAGCAATCAGCCCCAGCATTTT. Its protein product is CASSSDRGSNQPQHF.

This clonotype turned up a few times. The chain employs TRBV27 and TRBJ2-2; D not resolved. CDR1 and CDR2 (germline): MNHEY, SMNVEV (reference sequence). This CDR3 spans 11 amino acids. Trimming left V 2 bases short and J 7 bases short, with 2 bases between. The CDR3: CASSLRGELFF. Here the CDR3 DNA reads TGTGCCAGCAGTTTACGCGGGGAGCTGTTTTTT.

The chain is built from TRBV24-1 and TRBJ2-3, with 9 bases matching TRBD2. Trimming took 7 bases from V and 3 from J; bases not matched to a gene: 10. The CDR3 totals 16 residues. The germline V gene encodes CDR1 KGHDR and CDR2 SFDVKD. The CDR3 sequence is CATSESSGSSTDTQYF. CDR3 sequence (DNA): TGTGCCACCAGCGAAAGTAGCGGGAGTAGTACAGATACGCAGTATTTT.

In its sample, this clonotype was seen many times. The chain employs TRBV18 and TRBJ2-3; TRBD2 is a possible D gene (6 bases). The length of the CDR3 is 15 residues. Germline V gene lookup returns CDR1 KGHSH and CDR2 LQKENI. Deletions cut 1 base from V and 2 bases from J, with 10 bases between. The CDR3 is CASSPLMRDTDTQYF. The CDR3 nucleotides read TGTGCCAGCTCACCACTAATGCGGGACACAGATACGCAGTATTTT.

This clonotype was found many times. The chain links TRBV27 to TRBJ2-5; the match to TRBD1 covers 9 bases. From germline, CDR1 is MNHEY and CDR2 SMNVEV (reference sequence). Losses at the gene ends were 10 bases for V and 3 bases for J; bases not matched to a gene: 12. The CDR3 sequence is 15 residues long. The DNA for the CDR3 is TGTGCCACCCGGCGCCCCGGGACAGGGAAAGAGACCCAGTACTTC. It specifies CATRRPGTGKETQYF.

In the case of this clonotype: Given a much more abundant clone one base away, this may be a read error. The CDR3 nucleotides read TGTGCCAGCAGTTTCCAGGGGGGGCAGAAGACCCAGTACTTC. As protein: CASSFQGGQKTQYF. The chain is built from TRBV27 and TRBJ2-5; the D gene could be TRBD1 or TRBD2 (7 bases each). The CDR3 length is 14 residues. Trimming took 3 bases from V and 6 from J, leaving 14 bases between them. Germline loops: CDR1 MNHEY, CDR2 SMNVEV (reference sequence).

This clonotype was counted at least ten times. The gene calls are TRBV28 and TRBJ2-1; 11 bases are a match to TRBD2. Germline V CDR1 and CDR2: MDHEN, SYDVKM. V trimming: 7 bases; J trimming: 1 base; junction bases outside the gene matches: 12. The CDR3 extends over 18 amino acids. The CDR3, as DNA: TGTGCCAGCACTCATGGTACTAGCGGGAGAGGGTCCTACAATGAGCAGTTCTTC. It encodes CASTHGTSGRGSYNEQFF.

This clonotype was seen many times. The rearrangement joins TRBV3-1 to TRBJ1-5; 8 bases map to TRBD1. The CDR3 covers 15 residues. V was clipped by 1 base and J by 3 bases; unmatched bases: 2. Germline values: CDR1 LGHDT, CDR2 YNNKEL (reference sequence). This CDR3 reads CASSQGQGHNQPQHF. The CDR3 DNA sequence: TGTGCCAGCAGCCAAGGACAGGGGCACAATCAGCCCCAGCATTTT.

This clonotype was recorded a few times. The chain recombines TRBV28 with TRBJ1-4; possible D gene TRBD1, 6 bases. Trimming pared 5 bases from V and 6 bases from J, leaving 19 bases between. The CDR3 contains 16 residues. Germline V CDR1 and CDR2: MDHEN, SYDVKM. The CDR3 reads CASSPTGTRTYEKLFF. The CDR3 coding sequence is TGTGCCAGCAGTCCTACCGGGACAAGGACTTATGAAAAACTGTTTTTT.

The chain couples TRBV4-3 to TRBJ2-5, with 10 bases that match TRBD2. Looked up from germline, CDR1 is LGHNA and CDR2 is YSLEER. CDR3 length equals 16 residues. With 4 bases clipped from V and 1 base from J, the junction kept 6 bases outside the gene matches. CDR3 residues: CASSPRLAGGQETQYF. The CDR3 nucleotides read TGCGCCAGCAGCCCCCGACTAGCGGGTGGCCAAGAGACCCAGTACTTC.

About this clonotype: The germline gene is not matched at one end of the junction; a read error may be the cause. The rearrangement joins TRBV11-2 to TRBJ2-1; D is possibly TRBD1 (7 bases). There are 15 residues in the CDR3. From germline, CDR1 is SGHAT and CDR2 FQNNGV. The CDR3 region has the DNA TGCGCCAGCAGTCTCAGGGGGAGGCCCTACAATGAGCAGTTCTTC. Translating it yields CASSLRGRPYNEQFF.

This clonotype showed up many times. This CDR3 is CSARDNSGNNEQFF. The CDR3, as DNA: TGCAGTGCTAGAGATAATAGCGGAAACAATGAGCAGTTCTTC. The chain carries TRBV20-1 and TRBJ2-1, with D possibly TRBD2 on 6 matching bases. Trimming removed 0 bases at V and 5 bases at J, with 11 bases between. CDR1 and CDR2 (germline): DFQATT, SNEGSKA (reference sequence). The CDR3 extends over 14 amino acids.

This clonotype was seen ten or more times. This chain's CDR3 is CSVESDRGYNEQFF. Here the CDR3 DNA reads TGCAGCGTTGAATCGGACAGGGGTTACAATGAGCAGTTCTTC. J is TRBJ2-1 and V is TRBV29-1; 9 bases agree with TRBD1. The CDR3 runs 14 residues. Trimming at V came to 2 bases and at J to 4 bases, leaving 3 bases not matched to a gene. Germline lookup yields CDR1 SQVTM and CDR2 ANQGSEA.

This clonotype was counted only a few times. The gene calls are TRBV13 and TRBJ2-1; 10 nucleotides match TRBD2. Trimming cost V 1 base and J 6 bases; bases outside gene matches: 3. From germline, CDR1 is PRHDT and CDR2 FYEKMQ (reference sequence). There are 15 residues in the CDR3. CDR3 sequence (DNA): TGTGCCAGCAGCTTAGATAGCGGGAGGATCAATGAGCAGTTCTTC. Protein product: CASSLDSGRINEQFF. Together with reference TRBV13 and TRBJ2-1, the CDR3 gives the full variable domain: AAGVIQSPRHLIKEKRETATLKCYPIPRHDTVYWYQQGPGQDPQFLISFYEKMQSDKGSIPDRFSAQQFSDYHSELNMSSLELGDSALYFCASSLDSGRINEQFFGPGTRLTVL.

This clonotype has more than one count but fewer than ten. The chain is built from TRBV14 and TRBJ2-1, with no clear D. The V gene lost 1 base and the J gene lost 4 bases, with 8 bases spanning the gap. This CDR3 comprises 14 residues. CDR1 and CDR2 (germline): SGHDN, FVKESK. CDR3 nucleotide sequence: TGTGCCAGCAGCCAAGTTTCCCTTTACAATGAGCAGTTCTTC. Protein: CASSQVSLYNEQFF.

V gene TRBV18 combines with J gene TRBJ1-2; D remains unclear. Germline CDR1 KGHSH, CDR2 LQKENI. The CDR3 has 15 residues. Trimming pared 1 base from V and 5 bases from J, leaving 14 bases between. The CDR3 DNA is TGTGCCAGCTCACCACTGCCAGGCGGCCATTATGGCTACACCTTC. It is translated as CASSPLPGGHYGYTF.

This clonotype was counted many times. The gene calls are TRBV3-1 and TRBJ2-2; no reliable D call. The CDR3 is 14 residues long. Germline CDR1 reads LGHDT; CDR2 reads YNNKEL (reference sequence). Trimming removed 1 base from V and 1 base from J, with 4 bases in between. The CDR3 bases are TGTGCCAGCAGCCAAGCTTTGAACACCGGGGAGCTGTTTTTT. It yields the protein CASSQALNTGELFF.

The genes are TRBV20-1 and TRBJ2-3, with 12 positions matching TRBD2. V dropped 4 bases and J dropped 4; count of bases not matched to a gene: 3. The CDR3 runs 14 residues. Germline lookup yields CDR1 DFQATT and CDR2 SNEGSKA (reference sequence). The CDR3 is CSAIGLAGPDTQYF. DNA for the CDR3: TGCAGTGCTATCGGACTAGCGGGACCAGATACGCAGTATTTT.

Turning to this clonotype: A far larger clone is one nucleotide away, so this likely arose from a read error. V and J are TRBV11-2 and TRBJ2-1; D is undetermined. Trimming removed 5 bases from V and 10 bases from J, with 12 bases in between. The CDR3 loop spans 12 amino acids. The germline gives CDR1 SGHAT, CDR2 FQNNGV. CDR3 in amino acids: CASSMGSYEQFF. The CDR3, as DNA: TGTGCCAGCAGCATGGGTTCCTACGAGCAGTTCTTC.

This clonotype was seen only a few times. V gene TRBV19 combines with J gene TRBJ1-5; no reliable D call. The CDR3 is made up of 14 amino acids. Trimming removed 5 bases from V and 0 bases from J, with 8 bases in between. Germline V gene sequence: CDR1 LNHDA, CDR2 SQIVND (reference sequence). In DNA form, the CDR3 reads TGTGCCAGTAGTTATGAGTATAGCAATCAGCCCCAGCATTTT. Its translation: CASSYEYSNQPQHF.

This clonotype was observed a handful of times. This sequence joins TRBV27 and TRBJ1-1; 7 bases map to TRBD1. The germline V gene has CDR1 MNHEY and CDR2 SMNVEV (reference sequence). Germline trimming cut 6 bases from V and 2 bases from J; bases unmatched to any gene: 6. The CDR3 sequence is 14 residues long. The CDR3 is CASSNRGGNTEAFF. CDR3 sequence (DNA): TGTGCCAGCAGCAACAGGGGAGGAAACACTGAAGCTTTCTTT.

With respect to this clonotype: A read error likely explains this, since a far larger clone differs by one base. The chain uses TRBV6-5 and TRBJ2-1, with 7 bases fitting TRBD2. The CDR3 loop spans 15 amino acids. CDR1 and CDR2 (germline): MNHEY, SVGAGI. The trim removed 4 bases at V and 4 bases at J, leaving 7 bases unmatched. CDR3 nucleotide sequence: TGTGCCAGCAGTTTCAGGACTAGTGGGTACAATGAGCAGTTCTTC. Amino acid sequence: CASSFRTSGYNEQFF.

This rearrangement joins TRBV7-9 to TRBJ2-2, with D perhaps assigned TRBD1 or TRBD2 (6 bases each). The CDR3 extends over 15 amino acids. The germline V gene has CDR1 SEHNR and CDR2 FQNEAQ (reference sequence). V was shortened by 6 bases and J by 3 bases, with 14 bases between the two germline ends. The CDR3: CASRRGELDTGELFF. CDR3 in DNA: TGTGCCAGCAGGAGGGGGGAGCTGGACACCGGGGAGCTGTTTTTT.

This clonotype was counted many times. The V call is TRBV6-9, the J call TRBJ1-2; D is unclear. The germline V gene encodes CDR1 MNHGY and CDR2 SVAAGI. The V and J ends lost 3 bases and 6 bases respectively, with 11 bases between them. The CDR3 is made up of 13 amino acids. Here the CDR3 DNA reads TGTGCCAGCAGTTACGCCCAGATCGATGGCTACACCTTC. It specifies CASSYAQIDGYTF.

This clonotype has a handful of counts. J is TRBJ2-3 and V is TRBV7-2; D is ambiguous. The J call may be faulty, since TRBJ2-5 better matches the DNA end. The CDR3 runs 15 residues. Looked up from germline, CDR1 is SGHTA and CDR2 is FQGNSA. CDR3 protein: CASSLVQAPRETQYF. Written as DNA, the CDR3 is TGTGCCAGCAGCTTAGTGCAGGCCCCACGAGAGACCCAGTACTTC.

V usage is TRBV5-1 and J usage is TRBJ1-1; D is ambiguous. Germline loops: CDR1 SGHRS, CDR2 YFSETQ. The CDR3 length is 13 residues. The V and J ends lost 4 bases and 3 bases respectively, with 10 bases between them. The CDR3 region is CASSTDMDTEAFF. The CDR3 DNA sequence: TGCGCCAGCAGCACTGACATGGACACTGAAGCTTTCTTT.

This chain joins TRBV4-2 and TRBJ2-1; 13 nucleotides line up with TRBD2. CDR3 length: 17 residues. V gave up 3 bases and J gave up 7 bases; unmatched junction bases: 9. Germline loops: CDR1 LGHNA, CDR2 YNFKEQ. The CDR3 reads CASSHERGLAGTNEQFF. Here the CDR3 DNA reads TGTGCCAGCAGCCACGAACGGGGACTAGCGGGAACAAATGAGCAGTTCTTC.

In its sample, this clonotype was seen many times. Written as DNA, the CDR3 is TGTGCCAGCAGTTTAAGGCAGTCACCCCTCCACTTT. It yields the protein CASSLRQSPLHF. This chain joins TRBV28 and TRBJ1-6; the D is unclear. CDR3 length: 12 residues. V was clipped by 2 bases and J by 10 bases, with 6 bases between them. Germline-derived CDR1 and CDR2 are MDHEN and SYDVKM. The variable domain in full, with the rest retrieved from reference TRBV28 and TRBJ1-6, is DVKVTQSSRYLVKRTGEKVFLECVQDMDHENMFWYRQDPGLGLRLIYFSYDVKMKEKGDIPEGYSVSREKKERFSLILESASTNQTSMYLCASSLRQSPLHFGNGTRLTVT.

There are a few counts of this clonotype. The gene calls are TRBV30 and TRBJ2-2; TRBD1 agrees at 8 bases. Germline loops: CDR1 GTSNPN, CDR2 SVGIG (reference sequence). V lost 3 bases to trimming and J lost 1 base; unmatched junction nucleotides: 7. CDR3 length: 16 amino acids. The CDR3: CAWRARDRMNTGELFF. As DNA, the CDR3 is TGTGCCTGGAGAGCAAGGGACAGGATGAACACCGGGGAGCTGTTTTTT.

V and J are TRBV4-2 and TRBJ2-1, with D maybe TRBD1 (5 bases). This CDR3 region has 16 residues. Germline V gene data show CDR1 as LGHNA and CDR2 as YNFKEQ. Deletions cut 0 bases from V and 2 bases from J, with 11 bases between. CDR3 sequence reads: CASSQDRRGPYNEQFF. The CDR3 DNA is TGTGCCAGCAGCCAAGATCGAAGGGGCCCCTACAATGAGCAGTTCTTC.